This TCR beta chain is drawn from a study of response to subunit inactivated influenza vaccine. MiXCR, run by TCRdb on the RT-PCR reads, gives a single entry per CDR3 protein. The repertoire holds about 310,000 distinct CDR3 sequences, with just over 20% as singletons. This clonotype has only a few counts. What it binds is unknown. V dropped 5 bases and J dropped 6 bases, with 11 bases sitting between them. Germline CDR1 and CDR2: MNHEY and SVGAGI. The CDR3 is 12 amino acids. Points from the study as a whole: The authors suggested that few new T cells are recruited per seasonal influenza vaccination.

The genes are TRBV6-5 and TRBJ2-7, with D possibly matching TRBD1 (5 bases). The receptor comes from a man aged 50-75 years who received an inactivated influenza vaccine. The sequencing used PBMCs from blood, collected 21 months after vaccination. Written as DNA, the CDR3 is TGTGCCAGCAGTACAGGTCCCTTCGAGCAGTACTTC. Protein product: CASSTGPFEQYF.